What follows are 19 T cell receptor beta chains derived from one specimen sequenced in a study of blood T cell repertoires in COVID-19. Measured with immunoSEQ multiplex PCR; TCRdb has only the in-frame clones, and not every one. Found here are around 25,000 clones, around 90% of them singletons; the top ten hold more than 7.5%. Sequenced material: peripheral blood. These receptors were obtained from a woman aged 45-65 years with active COVID-19.

The chain uses TRBV5-1 and TRBJ2-7; tentatively, D is TRBD1 (7 bases). CDR1 and CDR2 from the germline V gene are SGHRS and YFSETQ. This CDR3 spans 15 amino acids. With 4 bases removed from V and 4 bases from J, the gap between germline ends came to 18 bases. The CDR3 coding sequence is TGCGCCAGCAGCCCAGGCGGGACAGTAATTTACGAGCAGTACTTC. Its translation: CASSPGGTVIYEQYF.

This chain uses TRBV9 with TRBJ2-3; no definite D call. In germline, CDR1 is SGDLS, CDR2 YYNGEE. Trimming shortened V by 0 bases and J by 6 bases, and 5 bases separated the two germline ends. The CDR3 runs to 12 residues. The CDR3 DNA reads as TGTGCCAGCAGCGTAGACGAGGATACGCAGTATTTT. Amino acids: CASSVDEDTQYF.

The chain couples TRBV6-2 or TRBV6-3 to TRBJ1-5; D is ambiguous. This CDR3 has 11 amino acids. Germline CDR1 and CDR2: MNHEY and SVGEGT. Trimming cost V 4 bases and J 9 bases, with 7 bases left between them. The CDR3 sequence: CASSSPGPQHF. The CDR3 DNA follows: TGTGCCAGCAGTTCCCCGGGGCCCCAGCATTTT.

The chain combines TRBV10-3 with TRBJ2-7; 10 bases fit TRBD1. Trimming removed 0 bases from V and 5 bases from J; junction bases left unmatched: 4. The CDR3 runs to 15 residues. The germline gives CDR1 ENHRY, CDR2 SYGVKD. As DNA, the CDR3 is TGTGCCATCAGTGAGTCGGGACAGGGGACGAACGAGCAGTACTTC. It encodes CAISESGQGTNEQYF.

V usage is TRBV28 and J usage is TRBJ2-3; TRBD2 agrees at 13 bases. The germline CDR1 and CDR2 sequences are MDHEN and SYDVKM. This CDR3 comprises 14 residues. The DNA for the CDR3 is TGTGACCTGGGACTAGCGGGACGCACAGATACGCAGTATTTT. Protein sequence: CDLGLAGRTDTQYF.

This chain uses TRBV5-1 with TRBJ1-2; D not certain. CDR1 SGHRS and CDR2 YFSETQ come from the germline V gene. V was pared by 0 bases and J by 12 bases, with 9 bases between. The CDR3 has 11 amino acids. The CDR3 is CASSLGRENTF. The CDR3 DNA is TGCGCCAGCAGCTTGGGTCGGGAAAACACCTTC.

The V gene is TRBV7-6, the J gene TRBJ2-1, with 10 bases matching TRBD2. Unmatched junction bases numbered 4, after V lost 5 bases and J lost 3 bases. The V gene's germline CDR1 is SGHVS and CDR2 FNYEAQ. The CDR3 totals 15 residues. The CDR3 nucleotides read TGTGCCAGCAGCGTAACTAGCGGGGACTACAATGAGCAGTTCTTC. This encodes CASSVTSGDYNEQFF. Full variable domain (missing parts from reference TRBV7-6 and TRBJ2-1): GAGVSQSPRYKVTKRGQDVALRCDPISGHVSLYWYRQALGQGPEFLTYFNYEAQQDKSGLPNDRFSAERPEGSISTLTIQRTEQRDSAMYRCASSVTSGDYNEQFFGPGTRLTVL.

The rearrangement links TRBV6-6 to TRBJ2-1, with D maybe TRBD1 (6 bases). Trimming cost V 5 bases and J 9 bases, with 17 bases left between them. In germline, CDR1 is MNHNY, CDR2 SVGAGI (reference sequence). The CDR3 spans 14 residues. The CDR3 loop is CASSGLGGSREQFF. The CDR3, as DNA: TGTGCCAGCAGTGGATTAGGGGGTTCTCGTGAGCAGTTCTTC.

The CDR3 sequence is CASSSIGGAYEQYF. CDR3 nucleotide sequence: TGTGCCAGCAGCTCGATCGGGGGGGCCTACGAGCAGTACTTC. The chain uses TRBV11-2 and TRBJ2-7; 8 nucleotides align to TRBD2. With V trimmed by 4 bases and J by 2 bases, 4 bases remained unmatched. The CDR3 runs to 14 residues. Germline values: CDR1 SGHAT, CDR2 FQNNGV.

The chain recombines TRBV2 with TRBJ1-6, with no clear D. This CDR3 is 14 amino acids long. CDR1 is SNHLY and CDR2 is FYNNEI in the germline V gene. With 5 bases removed from V and 7 bases from J, the gap between germline ends came to 12 bases. In DNA, the CDR3 is TGTGCCAGCAGTATGGAACAGCTCAATTCACCCCTCCACTTT. It encodes CASSMEQLNSPLHF.

The chain recombines TRBV30 with TRBJ2-5, with TRBD2 matching over 12 bases. Germline CDR1 reads GTSNPN; CDR2 reads SVGIG (reference sequence). V lost 1 base, J lost 5 bases, and 17 bases stayed unmatched. CDR3 size: 19 residues. The CDR3 protein is CAWSEALPGLAGFEETQYF. CDR3 sequence (DNA): TGTGCCTGGAGTGAAGCGCTCCCGGGACTAGCGGGTTTTGAGGAGACCCAGTACTTC. Full variable domain (outside the CDR3, taken from reference TRBV30 and TRBJ2-5): SQTIHQWPATLVQPVGSPLSLECTVEGTSNPNLYWYRQAAGRGLQLLFYSVGIGQISSEVPQNLSASRPQDRQFILSSKKLLLSDSGFYLCAWSEALPGLAGFEETQYFGPGTRLLVL.

Here the CDR3 DNA reads TGTGCCAGCAGCAAAGCGGGAGGCCGCACAGATACGCAGTATTTT. This sequence encodes CASSKAGGRTDTQYF. The rearrangement links TRBV28 to TRBJ2-3, with 9 bases aligning to TRBD2. Germline CDR1 MDHEN, CDR2 SYDVKM. The J segment lost 1 base and the V segment lost 6 bases, leaving 5 bases of the junction unmatched. This CDR3 has 15 residues.

This chain connects TRBV5-1 to TRBJ1-5; 8 positions match TRBD1. V dropped 3 bases and J dropped 3; count of bases not matched to a gene: 2. This CDR3 spans 14 amino acids. Germline V gene sequence: CDR1 SGHRS, CDR2 YFSETQ. CDR3 in DNA: TGCGCCAGCAGCTCGGGACAGGACAATCAGCCCCAGCATTTT. Its protein product is CASSSGQDNQPQHF.

This chain uses TRBV9 with TRBJ2-1; the D gene is possibly TRBD2 (5 bases). V lost 3 bases, J lost 9 bases, and 16 bases lay in between. Germline V gene lookup returns CDR1 SGDLS and CDR2 YYNGEE. This CDR3 is 14 amino acids long. CDR3 loop: CASSASLVLGEQFF. DNA for the CDR3: TGTGCCAGCAGCGCCTCACTAGTACTGGGTGAGCAGTTCTTC.

V usage is TRBV5-1 and J usage is TRBJ2-3, with TRBD2 matching over 9 bases. The CDR3 extends over 17 amino acids. Looked up from germline, CDR1 is SGHRS and CDR2 is YFSETQ. Losses at the gene ends were 1 base for V and 2 bases for J; bases not matched to a gene: 8. CDR3 protein: CASSLNSGSRTTDTQYF. In DNA form, the CDR3 reads TGCGCCAGCAGCTTGAATAGCGGGAGTCGAACCACAGATACGCAGTATTTT.

The sample holds a few counts of this clone. This chain uses TRBV5-4 with TRBJ1-1; the match to TRBD1 covers 9 bases. CDR1 is SGHNT, CDR2 YYREEE, per germline (reference sequence). Trimming took 4 bases from V and 1 from J; bases not matched to a gene: 5. The CDR3 totals 15 residues. The DNA of the CDR3 is TGTGCCAGCAGCCTGGACAGGGGAAGGAACACTGAAGCTTTCTTT. This encodes CASSLDRGRNTEAFF.

The rearrangement links TRBV27 to TRBJ2-1; D ambiguous. The CDR3 length is 15 residues. V lost 2 bases to trimming and J lost 5 bases, with 13 bases between them. Germline V gene data show CDR1 as MNHEY and CDR2 as SMNVEV (reference sequence). DNA of the CDR3: TGTGCCAGCAGTTTAGAGGCGGTCCCCCACAATGAGCAGTTCTTC. Protein: CASSLEAVPHNEQFF.

This rearrangement joins TRBV6-5 to TRBJ2-4; D may be TRBD1 (5 bases). The V end lost 10 bases, the J end lost 8 bases, and 18 bases lay between the germline ends. Germline CDR1 reads MNHEY; CDR2 reads SVGAGI. The CDR3 is 13 amino acids. CDR3 nucleotides: TGTGCCACCGACCTAAGGGGTACCGACATTCAGTACTTC. It yields the protein CATDLRGTDIQYF.

The chain links TRBV2 to TRBJ2-1; perhaps TRBD2 as D (5 bases). This CDR3 comprises 14 residues. The germline V gene has CDR1 SNHLY and CDR2 FYNNEI. The ends were cut back, 2 bases at V and 8 bases at J, with 13 bases in the middle. The CDR3, as DNA: TGTGCCAGCAGTGAAATAGGAGGAGAGGATGAGCAGTTCTTC. Translation: CASSEIGGEDEQFF.